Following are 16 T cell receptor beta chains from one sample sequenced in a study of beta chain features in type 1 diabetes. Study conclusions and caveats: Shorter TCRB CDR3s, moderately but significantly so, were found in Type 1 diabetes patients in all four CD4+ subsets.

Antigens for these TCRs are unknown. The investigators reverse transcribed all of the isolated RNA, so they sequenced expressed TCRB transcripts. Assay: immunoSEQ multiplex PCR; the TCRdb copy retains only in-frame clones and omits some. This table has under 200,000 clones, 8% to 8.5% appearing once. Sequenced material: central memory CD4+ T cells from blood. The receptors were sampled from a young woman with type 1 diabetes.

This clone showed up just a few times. The CDR3 DNA reads TGTGCCAGCAGATCATTGACAGGCTACGAGCAGTACTTC. Its translation: CASRSLTGYEQYF. This chain uses TRBV5-4 with TRBJ2-7, with D possibly being TRBD1 (6 bases). Germline V gene sequence: CDR1 SGHNT, CDR2 YYREEE (reference sequence). The CDR3 is 13 amino acids. The V gene lost 5 bases and the J gene lost 3 bases, with 12 bases spanning the gap. The variable domain in full, completed from reference TRBV5-4 and TRBJ2-7, reads ETGVTQSPTHLIKTRGQQVTLRCSSQSGHNTVSWYQQALGQGPQFIFQYYREEENGRGNFPPRFSGLQFPNYSSELNVNALELDDSALYLCASRSLTGYEQYFGPGTRLTVT.

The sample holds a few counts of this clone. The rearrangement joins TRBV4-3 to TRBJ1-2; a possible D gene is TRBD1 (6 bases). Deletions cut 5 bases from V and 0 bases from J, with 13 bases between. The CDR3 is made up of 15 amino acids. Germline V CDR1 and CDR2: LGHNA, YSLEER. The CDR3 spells CASSTRQDPNYGYTF. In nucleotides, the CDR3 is TGCGCCAGCAGCACGAGACAGGATCCTAACTATGGCTACACCTTC.

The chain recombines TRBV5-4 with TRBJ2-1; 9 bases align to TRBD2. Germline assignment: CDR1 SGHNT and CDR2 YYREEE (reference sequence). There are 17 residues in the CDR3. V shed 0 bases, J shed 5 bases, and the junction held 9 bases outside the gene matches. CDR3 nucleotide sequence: TGTGCCAGCAGCTTGGAAGTTTTTGGGACTAGCCACAATGAGCAGTTCTTC. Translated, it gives CASSLEVFGTSHNEQFF.

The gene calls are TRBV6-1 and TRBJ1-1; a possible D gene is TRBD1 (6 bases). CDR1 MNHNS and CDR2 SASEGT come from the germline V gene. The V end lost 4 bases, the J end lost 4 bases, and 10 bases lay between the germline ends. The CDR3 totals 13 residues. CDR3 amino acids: CASSVTGGTEAFF. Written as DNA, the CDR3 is TGTGCCAGCAGTGTGACAGGCGGCACTGAAGCTTTCTTT.

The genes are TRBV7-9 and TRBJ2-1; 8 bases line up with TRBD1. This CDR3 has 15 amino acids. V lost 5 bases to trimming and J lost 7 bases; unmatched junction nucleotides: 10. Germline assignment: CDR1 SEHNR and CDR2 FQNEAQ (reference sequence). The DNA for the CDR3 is TGTGCCAGCAGCGCCCTCGGGACAGGCATTAATGAGCAGTTCTTC. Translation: CASSALGTGINEQFF.

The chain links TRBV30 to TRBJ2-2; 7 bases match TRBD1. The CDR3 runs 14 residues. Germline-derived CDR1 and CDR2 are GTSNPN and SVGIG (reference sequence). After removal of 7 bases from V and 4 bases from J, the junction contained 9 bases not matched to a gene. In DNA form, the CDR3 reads TGTGCCTCAGATACCGGGACAGCCACCGGGGAGCTGTTTTTT. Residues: CASDTGTATGELFF.

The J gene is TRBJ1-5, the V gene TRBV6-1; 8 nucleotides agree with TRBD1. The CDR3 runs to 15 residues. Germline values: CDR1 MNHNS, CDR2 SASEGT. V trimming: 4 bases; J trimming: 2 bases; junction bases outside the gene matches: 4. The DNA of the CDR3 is TGTGCCAGCAGTGTCGAGACAGGGGGCAATCAGCCCCAGCATTTT. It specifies CASSVETGGNQPQHF.

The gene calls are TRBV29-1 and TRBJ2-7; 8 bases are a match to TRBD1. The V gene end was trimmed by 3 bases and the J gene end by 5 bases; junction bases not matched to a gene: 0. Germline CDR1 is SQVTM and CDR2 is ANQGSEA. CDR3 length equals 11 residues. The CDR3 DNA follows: TGCAGCGTTGACAGGGGGCACGAGCAGTACTTC. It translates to CSVDRGHEQYF.

The CDR3 region has the DNA TGTGCCAGCAGTTACTGGATGGTAGCGGGGGGGCCTGAGCAGTTCTTC. Translating it yields CASSYWMVAGGPEQFF. V usage is TRBV6-6 and J usage is TRBJ2-1; 11 bases are shared with TRBD2. The J segment lost 9 bases and the V segment lost 1 base, leaving 8 bases of the junction unmatched. This CDR3 has 16 amino acids. CDR1 MNHNY and CDR2 SVGAGI come from the germline V gene (reference sequence).

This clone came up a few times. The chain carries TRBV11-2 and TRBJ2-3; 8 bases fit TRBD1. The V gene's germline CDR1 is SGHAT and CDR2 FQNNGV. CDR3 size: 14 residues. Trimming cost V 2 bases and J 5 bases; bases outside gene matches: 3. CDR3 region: CASSLYRGRDTQYF. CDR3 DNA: TGTGCCAGCAGCTTATACAGGGGGAGAGATACGCAGTATTTT.

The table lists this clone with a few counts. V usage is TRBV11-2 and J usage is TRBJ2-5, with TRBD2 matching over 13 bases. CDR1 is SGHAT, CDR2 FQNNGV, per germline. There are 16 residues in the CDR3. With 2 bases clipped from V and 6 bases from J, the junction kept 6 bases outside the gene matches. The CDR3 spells CASSLTSGGASKTQYF. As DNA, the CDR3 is TGTGCCAGCAGCTTAACTAGCGGGGGGGCATCAAAGACCCAGTACTTC.

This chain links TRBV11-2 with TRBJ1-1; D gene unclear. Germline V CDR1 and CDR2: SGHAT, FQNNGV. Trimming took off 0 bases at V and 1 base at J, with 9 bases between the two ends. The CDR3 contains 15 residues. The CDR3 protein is CASSLDLLPNTEAFF. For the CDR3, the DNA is TGTGCCAGCAGCTTAGATCTCCTACCGAACACTGAAGCTTTCTTT.

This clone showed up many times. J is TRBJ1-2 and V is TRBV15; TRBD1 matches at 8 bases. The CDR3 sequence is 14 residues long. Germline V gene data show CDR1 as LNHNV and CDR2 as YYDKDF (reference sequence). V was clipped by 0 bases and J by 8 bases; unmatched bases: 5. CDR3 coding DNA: TGTGCCACCAGCAGAGATATAGGACAGGGAGGCTACACCTTC. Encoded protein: CATSRDIGQGGYTF.

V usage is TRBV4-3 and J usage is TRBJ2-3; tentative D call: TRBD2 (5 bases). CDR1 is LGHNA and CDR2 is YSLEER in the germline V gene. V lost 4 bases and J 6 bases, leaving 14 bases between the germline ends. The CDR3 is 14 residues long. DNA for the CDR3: TGCGCCAGCAGCCTAGCGTTTTCATCGGATACGCAGTATTTT. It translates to CASSLAFSSDTQYF.

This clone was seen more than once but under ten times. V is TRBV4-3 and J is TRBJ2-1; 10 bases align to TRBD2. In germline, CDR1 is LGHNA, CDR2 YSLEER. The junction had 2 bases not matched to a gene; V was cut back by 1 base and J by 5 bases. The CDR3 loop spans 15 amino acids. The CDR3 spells CASSQALAGNNEQFF. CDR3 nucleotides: TGCGCCAGCAGCCAAGCACTAGCGGGGAACAATGAGCAGTTCTTC.

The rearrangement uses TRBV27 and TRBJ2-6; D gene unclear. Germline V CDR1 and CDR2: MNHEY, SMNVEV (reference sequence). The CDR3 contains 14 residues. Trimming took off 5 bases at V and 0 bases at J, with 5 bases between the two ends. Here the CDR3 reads CASSPLSGANVLTF. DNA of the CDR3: TGTGCCAGCAGTCCCCTCTCTGGGGCCAACGTCCTGACTTTC.